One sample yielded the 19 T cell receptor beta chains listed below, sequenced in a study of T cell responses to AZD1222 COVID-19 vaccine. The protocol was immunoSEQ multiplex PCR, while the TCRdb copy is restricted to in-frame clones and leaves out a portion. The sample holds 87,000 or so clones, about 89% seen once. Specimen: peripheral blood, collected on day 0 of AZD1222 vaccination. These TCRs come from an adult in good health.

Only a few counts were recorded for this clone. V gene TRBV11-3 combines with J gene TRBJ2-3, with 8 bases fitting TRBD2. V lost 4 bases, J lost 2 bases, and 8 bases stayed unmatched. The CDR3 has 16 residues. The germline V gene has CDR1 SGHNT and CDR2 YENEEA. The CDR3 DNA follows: TGTGCCAGCAGCTCAATTAGCGGGGAGGACACAGATACGCAGTATTTT. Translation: CASSSISGEDTDTQYF.

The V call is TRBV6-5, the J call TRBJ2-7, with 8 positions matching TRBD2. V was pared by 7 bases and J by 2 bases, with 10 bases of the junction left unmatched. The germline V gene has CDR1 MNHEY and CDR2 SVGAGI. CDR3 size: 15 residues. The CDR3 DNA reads TGTGCCAGCAACCCGAATCGGGAGGGCACCTACGAGCAGTACTTC. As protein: CASNPNREGTYEQYF.

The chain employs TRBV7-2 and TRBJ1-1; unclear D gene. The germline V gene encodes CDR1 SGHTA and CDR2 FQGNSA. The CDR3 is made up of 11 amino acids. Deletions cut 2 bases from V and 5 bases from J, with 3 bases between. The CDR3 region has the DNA TGTGCCAGCAGCTTATGGACTGAAGCTTTCTTT. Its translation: CASSLWTEAFF.

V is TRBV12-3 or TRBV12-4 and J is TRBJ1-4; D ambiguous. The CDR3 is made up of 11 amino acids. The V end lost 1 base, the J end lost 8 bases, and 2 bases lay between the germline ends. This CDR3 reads CASSLEEKLFF. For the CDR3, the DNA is TGTGCCAGCAGTTTAGAAGAAAAACTGTTTTTT.

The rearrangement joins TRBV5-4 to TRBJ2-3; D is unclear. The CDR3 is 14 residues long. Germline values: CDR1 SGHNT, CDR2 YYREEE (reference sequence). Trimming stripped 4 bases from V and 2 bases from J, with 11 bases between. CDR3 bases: TGTGCCAGCAGCCCCACCGGGTTCACAGATACGCAGTATTTT. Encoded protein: CASSPTGFTDTQYF.

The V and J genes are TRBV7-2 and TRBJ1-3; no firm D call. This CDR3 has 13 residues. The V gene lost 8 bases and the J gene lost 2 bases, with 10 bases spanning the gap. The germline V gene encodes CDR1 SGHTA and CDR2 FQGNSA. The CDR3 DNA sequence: TGTGCCAGCCCCGTATGGACTGGAAACACCATATATTTT. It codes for CASPVWTGNTIYF.

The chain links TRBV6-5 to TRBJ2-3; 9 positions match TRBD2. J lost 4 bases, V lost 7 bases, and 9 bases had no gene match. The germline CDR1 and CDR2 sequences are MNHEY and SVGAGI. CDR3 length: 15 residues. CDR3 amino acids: CASIGGGAGSDTQYF. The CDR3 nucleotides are TGTGCCAGCATTGGCGGGGGGGCCGGTTCAGATACGCAGTATTTT.

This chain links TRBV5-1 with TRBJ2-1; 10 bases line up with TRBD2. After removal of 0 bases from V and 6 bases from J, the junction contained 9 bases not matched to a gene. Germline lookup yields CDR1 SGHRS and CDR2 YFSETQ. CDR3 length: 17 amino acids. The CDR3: CASSLASGLAGVNEQFF. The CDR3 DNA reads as TGCGCCAGCAGCTTGGCCTCGGGGCTAGCGGGGGTCAATGAGCAGTTCTTC.

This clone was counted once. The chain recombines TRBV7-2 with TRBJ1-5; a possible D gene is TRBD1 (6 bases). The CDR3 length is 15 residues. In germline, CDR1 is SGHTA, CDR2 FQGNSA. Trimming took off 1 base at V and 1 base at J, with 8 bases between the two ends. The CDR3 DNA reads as TGTGCCAGCAGCTTAGAGACAGGAAGCAATCAGCCCCAGCATTTT. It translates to CASSLETGSNQPQHF.

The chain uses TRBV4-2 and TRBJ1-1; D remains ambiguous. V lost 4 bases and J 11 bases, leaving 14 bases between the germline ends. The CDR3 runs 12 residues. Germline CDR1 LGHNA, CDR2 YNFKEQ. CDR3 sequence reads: CASSPEGRRAFF. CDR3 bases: TGTGCCAGCAGCCCGGAGGGTCGGAGGGCTTTCTTT.

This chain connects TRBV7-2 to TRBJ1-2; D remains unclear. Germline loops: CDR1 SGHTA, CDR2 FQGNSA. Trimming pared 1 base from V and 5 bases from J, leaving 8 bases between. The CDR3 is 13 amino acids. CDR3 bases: TGTGCCAGCAGCTTAGGGCCTCTATATGGCTACACCTTC. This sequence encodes CASSLGPLYGYTF.

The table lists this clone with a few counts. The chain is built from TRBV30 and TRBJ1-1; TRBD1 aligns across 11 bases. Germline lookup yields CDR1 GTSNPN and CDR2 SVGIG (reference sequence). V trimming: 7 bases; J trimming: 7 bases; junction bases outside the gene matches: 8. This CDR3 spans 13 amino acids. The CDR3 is CALRGTGGLEAFF. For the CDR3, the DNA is TGTGCCTTACGGGGGACAGGGGGTCTTGAAGCTTTCTTT.

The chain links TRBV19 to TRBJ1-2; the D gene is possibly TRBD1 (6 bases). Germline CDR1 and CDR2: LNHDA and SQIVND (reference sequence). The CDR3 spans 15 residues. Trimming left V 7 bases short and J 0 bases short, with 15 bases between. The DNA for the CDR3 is TGTGCCAGTAACACCCGGAGGACAGCTAACTATGGCTACACCTTC. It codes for CASNTRRTANYGYTF. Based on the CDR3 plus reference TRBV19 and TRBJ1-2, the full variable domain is DGGITQSPKYLFRKEGQNVTLSCEQNLNHDAMYWYRQDPGQGLRLIYYSQIVNDFQKGDIAEGYSVSREKKESFPLTVTSAQKNPTAFYLCASNTRRTANYGYTFGSGTRLTVV.

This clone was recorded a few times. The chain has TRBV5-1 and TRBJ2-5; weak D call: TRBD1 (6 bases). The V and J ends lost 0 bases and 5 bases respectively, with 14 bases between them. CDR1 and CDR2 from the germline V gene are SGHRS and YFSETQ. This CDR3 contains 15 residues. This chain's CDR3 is CASSLDYRVGETQYF. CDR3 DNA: TGCGCCAGCAGCTTGGACTACAGGGTCGGGGAGACCCAGTACTTC.

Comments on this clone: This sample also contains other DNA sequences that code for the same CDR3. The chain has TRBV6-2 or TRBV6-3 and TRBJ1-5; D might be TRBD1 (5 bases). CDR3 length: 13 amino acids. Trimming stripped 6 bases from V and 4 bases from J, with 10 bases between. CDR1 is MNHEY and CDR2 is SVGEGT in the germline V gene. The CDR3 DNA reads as TGTGCCAGCAGCTCGACAGAGAATCAGCCCCAGCATTTT. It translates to CASSSTENQPQHF.

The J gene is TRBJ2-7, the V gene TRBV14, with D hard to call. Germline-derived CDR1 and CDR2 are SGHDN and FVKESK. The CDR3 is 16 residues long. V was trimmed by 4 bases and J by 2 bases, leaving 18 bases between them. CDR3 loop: CASSPLTEKVTYEQYF. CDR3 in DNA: TGTGCCAGCAGCCCTCTGACGGAGAAGGTAACCTACGAGCAGTACTTC.

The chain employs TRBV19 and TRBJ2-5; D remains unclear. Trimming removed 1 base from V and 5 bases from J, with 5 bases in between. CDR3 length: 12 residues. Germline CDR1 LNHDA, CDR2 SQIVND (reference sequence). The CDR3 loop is CASSIGGETQYF. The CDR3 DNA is TGTGCCAGTAGTATAGGGGGTGAGACCCAGTACTTC.

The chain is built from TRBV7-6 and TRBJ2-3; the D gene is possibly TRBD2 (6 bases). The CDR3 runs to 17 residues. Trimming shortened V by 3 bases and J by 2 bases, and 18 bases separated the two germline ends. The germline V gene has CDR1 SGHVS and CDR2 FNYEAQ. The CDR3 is CASSFGVMRGTTDTQYF. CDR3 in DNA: TGTGCCAGCAGCTTTGGGGTGATGCGGGGAACCACAGATACGCAGTATTTT.

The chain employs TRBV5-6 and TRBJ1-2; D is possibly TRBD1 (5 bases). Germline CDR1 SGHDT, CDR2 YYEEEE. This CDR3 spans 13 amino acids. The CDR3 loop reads CMSGTGSIYGYTF. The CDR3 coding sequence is TGTATGAGCGGGACGGGGTCGATCTATGGCTACACCTTC.